This TCR beta chain derives from a study of neoadjuvant anti-PD-1 for oral cavity cancer. Across the study: Non-progressing patients received a fourth nivolumab dose near day 43, then surgery on days 50-56.

PBMC libraries mostly used 480 ng of input genomic DNA, with six replicates per sample. The repertoire was sequenced with immunoSEQ multiplex PCR; TCRdb's copy has only in-frame clones and lacks some. The profile covers under 85,000 clones, with less than 85% appearing a single time and roughly 3% taken by the ten largest. The V and J ends lost 0 bases and 6 bases, in that order; junction bases with no gene match: 9. The CDR3 runs to 16 residues. CDR1 is SGHDT and CDR2 is YYEEEE in the germline V gene. The study, taken as a whole, reports: Each response group had just a few patients in TCR analyses.

In the case of this clone: Its antigen is unknown.

The receptor was derived from a person aged 40 to 85 with oral cavity squamous cell carcinoma. The material was PBMCs, obtained before nivolumab (anti-PD-1) treatment. The V and J genes are TRBV5-6 and TRBJ2-1; 7 bases are shared with TRBD2. CDR3 bases: TGTGCCAGCAGCTTGGTTTGGGCTAGCGGTCTCAATGAGCAGTTCTTC. Translating gives CASSLVWASGLNEQFF.